This note documents a single T cell receptor (beta chain) sequence. Antigen specificity is unknown. The data were obtained in a study of cytomegalovirus exposure and HLA in healthy donors. Study-level findings and limits: Testing in vitro showed a few CMV-associated chains specific for CMV antigens. Reportedly, HLA-A and HLA-B alleles of most subjects were accurately predicted from TCR beta.

PCR employed 60 Vbeta and 13 Jbeta primers. TCRdb's copy holds only in-frame clones and misses some; the assay was immunoSEQ multiplex PCR. The sample gives under 110,000 clones, 60% to 85% of which show up once; 10% is in the top ten. Per the germline V gene, CDR1 is KGHSH and CDR2 is LQKENI. The V and J ends lost 0 bases and 1 base, in that order; junction bases with no gene match: 8. The CDR3 has 17 residues. The material sequenced was PBMCs. This TCR was sampled from a man in his forties or fifties in good health and CMV-seronegative. The rearrangement uses TRBV18 and TRBJ1-2; 7 bases are shared with TRBD1. CDR3 bases: TGTGCCAGCTCACCACCAAATCGGGGACAGCTTAACTATGGCTACACCTTC. Translation gives CASSPPNRGQLNYGYTF.